This T cell receptor beta chain was documented in a study of blood T cell repertoires in COVID-19. This CDR3 has 17 residues. From germline, CDR1 is LGHNA and CDR2 YNFKEQ. V lost 4 bases, J lost 2 bases, and 10 bases stayed unmatched. Repertoires were generated with immunoSEQ multiplex PCR, while TCRdb's copy carries only in-frame clones and drops some. The profile shows roughly 230,000 clones, about 79% of them singletons. Material: PBMCs or T cells enriched from blood (not recorded which). The clonotype originates from a woman between 55 and 75 years old who had recovered from COVID-19. The genes are TRBV4-2 and TRBJ2-5; 10 positions agree with TRBD2. The CDR3 loop reads CASSRQREGRRQETQYF. CDR3 bases: TGTGCCAGCAGCCGCCAGCGGGAGGGCCGAAGGCAAGAGACCCAGTACTTC.